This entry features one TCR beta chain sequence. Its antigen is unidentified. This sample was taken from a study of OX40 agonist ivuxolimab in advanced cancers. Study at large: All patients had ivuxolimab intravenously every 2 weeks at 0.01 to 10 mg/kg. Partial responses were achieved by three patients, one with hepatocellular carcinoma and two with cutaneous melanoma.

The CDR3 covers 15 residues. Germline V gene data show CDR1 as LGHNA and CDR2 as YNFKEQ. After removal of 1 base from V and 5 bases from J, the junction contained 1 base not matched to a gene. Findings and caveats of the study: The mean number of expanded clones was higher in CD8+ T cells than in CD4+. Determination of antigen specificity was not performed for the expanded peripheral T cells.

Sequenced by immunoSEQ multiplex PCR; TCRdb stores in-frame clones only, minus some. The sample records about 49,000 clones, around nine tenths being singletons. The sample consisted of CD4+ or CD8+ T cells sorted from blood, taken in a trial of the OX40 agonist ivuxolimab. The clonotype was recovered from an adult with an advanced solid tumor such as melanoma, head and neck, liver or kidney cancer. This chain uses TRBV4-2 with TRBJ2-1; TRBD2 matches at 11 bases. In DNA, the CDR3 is TGTGCCAGCAGCCAAGTAGCGGGAGGGAACAATGAGCAGTTCTTC. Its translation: CASSQVAGGNNEQFF.